Each of the 16 T cell receptor beta chains below was sequenced from the same sample in a study of monozygotic twins with inflammatory bowel disease. Following a re-call of the 5' RACE reads, TCRdb has one entry per CDR3 protein and lacks DNA. The listing contains about 420,000 distinct CDR3 sequences. Sequences were obtained from blood. These receptors were collected from a human donor with ulcerative colitis or Crohn's disease, or a healthy co-twin of an affected twin (not recorded which).

J is TRBJ2-7 and V is TRBV27; TCRdb picks TRBD1, but there is no DNA to check that call. This CDR3 has 13 amino acids. Germline lookup yields CDR1 MNHEY and CDR2 SMNVEV (reference sequence). This CDR3 reads CASSRRVFSEQYF.

The chain carries TRBV10-3 and TRBJ2-7; TCRdb's D call of TRBD1 is untestable without DNA. The CDR3 has 14 residues. Germline V gene data show CDR1 as ENHRY and CDR2 as SYGVKD. This CDR3 is CASYPGQGSNEQYF.

The rearrangement uses TRBV2 and TRBJ2-7; the D gene TCRdb calls, TRBD1, cannot be checked with no DNA. The CDR3 runs 15 residues. The germline gives CDR1 SNHLY, CDR2 FYNNEI. CDR3 sequence reads: CASSEVGRVTYEQYF.

The genes are TRBV20-1 and TRBJ2-7; checking the TCRdb D call of TRBD1 is not possible without DNA. The CDR3 length is 14 residues. Germline V gene lookup returns CDR1 DFQATT and CDR2 SNEGSKA (reference sequence). The CDR3 reads CSARRPGQINEQYF.

The chain combines TRBV20-1 with TRBJ1-5; the TCRdb call, TRBD1, lacks DNA for checking. Germline CDR1 and CDR2: DFQATT and SNEGSKA (reference sequence). This CDR3 is 16 amino acids long. The chain's CDR3 is CSATRTGTGGGQPQHF.

V gene TRBV11-2 combines with J gene TRBJ2-7; TCRdb reports TRBD1, a call that lacks DNA to check it against. The CDR3 runs to 18 residues. Germline V CDR1 and CDR2: SGHAT, FQNNGV. The CDR3 protein is CASSLGEYRDSRSYEQYF.

The chain is built from TRBV7-9 and TRBJ2-4. Germline loops: CDR1 SEHNR, CDR2 FQNEAQ (reference sequence). This CDR3 spans 14 amino acids. CDR3 sequence: CASSLAEAKNIQYF.

The chain employs TRBV29-1 and TRBJ2-1; the D gene TCRdb calls, TRBD1, cannot be checked with no DNA. Germline CDR1 is SQVTM and CDR2 is ANQGSEA. There are 14 residues in the CDR3. CDR3 region: CSGTTGGAGNEQFF.

V and J are TRBV19 and TRBJ2-1; TCRdb calls TRBD2, which cannot be checked without DNA. In germline, CDR1 is LNHDA, CDR2 SQIVND (reference sequence). The CDR3 runs to 15 residues. CDR3 sequence: CASSRSGAGVNEQFF.

The CDR3 is CASSGQGHTEAFF. The chain combines TRBV6-2 or TRBV6-3 with TRBJ1-1; there is no DNA to check the TCRdb D call of TRBD1. From germline, CDR1 is MNHEY and CDR2 SVGEGT. The CDR3 runs 13 residues.

CDR3 protein: CASSPDRVNNYGYTF. The rearrangement links TRBV5-1 to TRBJ1-2; the TCRdb D gene call, TRBD1, has no DNA to confirm it. CDR1 SGHRS and CDR2 YFSETQ come from the germline V gene. CDR3 size: 15 residues.

This chain uses TRBV4-1 with TRBJ1-5; TCRdb proposes TRBD1, but this gene call is untestable without DNA. Germline V lookup: CDR1 MGHRA, CDR2 YSYEKL. This CDR3 has 17 residues. CDR3 residues: CASSRLGGAGGNQPQHF.

The gene calls are TRBV20-1 and TRBJ1-5; TCRdb picks TRBD1, but there is no DNA to check that call. This CDR3 spans 13 amino acids. Germline loops: CDR1 DFQATT, CDR2 SNEGSKA (reference sequence). CDR3 region: CSANRDSNQPQHF.

V usage is TRBV15 and J usage is TRBJ2-7; with no DNA, the TCRdb D assignment of TRBD1 cannot be verified. Germline V gene lookup returns CDR1 LNHNV and CDR2 YYDKDF (reference sequence). The CDR3 covers 14 residues. This CDR3 reads CATSREQGANEQYF. Complete variable domain (other parts from reference TRBV15 and TRBJ2-7): DAMVIQNPRYQVTQFGKPVTLSCSQTLNHNVMYWYQQKSSQAPKLLFHYYDKDFNNEADTPDNFQSRRPNTSFCFLDIRSPGLGDTAMYLCATSREQGANEQYFGPGTRLTVT.

V and J are TRBV7-9 and TRBJ2-3; TCRdb calls TRBD2, which cannot be checked without DNA. The CDR3 loop spans 14 amino acids. Germline CDR1 and CDR2: SEHNR and FQNEAQ (reference sequence). The chain's CDR3 is CASGHSPPGGTQYF.

The CDR3 loop reads CASSPGHNTEAFF. This chain connects TRBV7-9 to TRBJ1-1; TCRdb's D call, TRBD1, is unchecked because there is no DNA. Germline V gene sequence: CDR1 SEHNR, CDR2 FQNEAQ (reference sequence). This CDR3 is 13 amino acids long.